Listed below are T cell receptor beta chains from one sample, sequenced in a study of regulatory T cells in long-lasting Graves disease. TCRdb redid the calling of the multiplex PCR reads with MiXCR, one entry per CDR3 protein. The sample includes 250,000 to 300,000 distinct CDR3 sequences, about 18% of them seen just once. These data were also filed under a second study, of T cells in Graves' hyperthyroidism and ophthalmopathy.

The sequences come from peripheral blood mononuclear cells (PBMCs), collected at new diagnosis, from a patient treated with antithyroid drugs. Receptors originate from a woman between 25 and 40 years old with Graves disease. Both conserved end residues are part of each CDR3. A D gene is named only where the DNA matches it firmly. Some rows have no size entry. The others give once, few or many, or a class for an expanded clone.

many TRBJ1-2 TRBV4-1 . TGCGCCAGCAGCCAAACAGAGGCCGTTCGGGACCCCTACTATGGCTACACCTTC CASSQTEAVRDPYYGYTF
. TRBJ1-3 TRBV29-1 . TGCAGCGTCGCCCAGGGTGTGGGAAACACCATATATTTT CSVAQGVGNTIYF
few TRBJ2-1 TRBV9 . TGTGCCAGCAGCACCCACGGAGGCGGTAGCTCCTACAATGAGCAGTTCTTC CASSTHGGGSSYNEQFF
. TRBJ2-2 TRBV5-1 TRBD1 TGCGCCAGCGGATTGACAGGGGGCAGTACCGGGGAGCTGTTTTTT CASGLTGGSTGELFF
few TRBJ2-2 TRBV9 . TGTGCCAGCAGCGCACAAGGGACCGGGGAGCTGTTTTTT CASSAQGTGELFF
many TRBJ2-7 TRBV6-5 TRBD2 TGTGCCAGCAGTTACTCGTGGGGAGGGACCTACGAGCAGTACTTC CASSYSWGGTYEQYF
many TRBJ2-7 TRBV6-5 . TGTGCCAGCAGTTATGACCGAGCGACCTGGGGGATGTACGAGCAGTACTTC CASSYDRATWGMYEQYF
many TRBJ1-5 TRBV12-3/TRBV12-4 . TGTGCCAGCAGTTTAAAGAGGCAGCCCCAGCATTTT CASSLKRQPQHF
many TRBJ1-2 TRBV5-4 . TGTGCCAGCAGCTGGGCCTCCACTAACTATGGCTACACCTTC CASSWASTNYGYTF
few TRBJ2-2 TRBV20-1 . TGCAGTGCTACTAGGACAGTGAACACCGGGGAGCTGTTTTTT CSATRTVNTGELFF
many TRBJ2-5 TRBV20-1 . TGCAGTGCTAGAGTCAGGATGAAAGAGACCCAGTACTTC CSARVRMKETQYF
many TRBJ2-5 TRBV20-1 . TGCAGTGCTAGGGACCGTTTAAAAGAGACCCAGTACTTC CSARDRLKETQYF
many TRBJ2-7 TRBV3-1 TRBD2 TGTGCCAGCAGGGGGACTAGCGGGGGGTGGTACGAGCAGTACTTC CASRGTSGGWYEQYF